The 26 T cell receptor beta chains presented below share a single source sample, sequenced in a study of T cells in Graves' hyperthyroidism and ophthalmopathy. Researchers took RNA transcripts and amplified the TCR beta CDR3 regions from them. When the TCR CDR3 underwent first-round RT-PCR, the HTBI primer set was used. TCRdb re-called the multiplex PCR reads with MiXCR, one entry per CDR3 protein. The sample yields about 570,000 distinct CDR3 sequences, around 45% seen once. Input material: peripheral blood or thyroid tissue (not recorded which). These receptors originate from an adult woman with Graves' disease, either hyperthyroidism or ophthalmopathy (not recorded which).

In its sample, this clonotype was seen many times. The rearrangement uses TRBV10-3 and TRBJ1-4; no reliable D call. Trimming shortened V by 6 bases and J by 0 bases, and 17 bases separated the two germline ends. This CDR3 is 17 amino acids long. Per the germline V gene, CDR1 is ENHRY and CDR2 is SYGVKD. The CDR3 DNA follows: TGTGCCATCAGGTCCGGGCAAACCGGGGCAACTAATGAAAAACTGTTTTTT. This translates into CAIRSGQTGATNEKLFF.

In the case of this clonotype: The junction does not match germline at one end; this may be a read error. The chain recombines TRBV10-3 with TRBJ2-5, with D unresolved. This CDR3 region has 12 residues. The germline gives CDR1 ENHRY, CDR2 SYGVKD. The CDR3 loop is CAVTGLMETQYF. CDR3 coding DNA: TGCGCCGTCACCGGGCTGATGGAGACCCAGTACTTC.

The rearrangement links TRBV7-9 to TRBJ2-6; possibly TRBD2 for D (5 bases). Germline V gene lookup returns CDR1 SEHNR and CDR2 FQNEAQ (reference sequence). The ends were cut back, 5 bases at V and 2 bases at J, with 16 bases in the middle. This CDR3 has 17 amino acids. Written as DNA, the CDR3 is TGTGCCAGCAGCCAAGACGGGGTGAACCCTGGGGCCAACGTCCTGACTTTC. This translates into CASSQDGVNPGANVLTF.

This clonotype has at least ten counts. The chain is built from TRBV7-6 and TRBJ2-2, with TRBD2 matching over 8 bases. CDR3 size: 13 residues. Germline CDR1 is SGHVS and CDR2 is FNYEAQ. Trimming took 3 bases from V and 7 from J; bases not matched to a gene: 1. The CDR3 protein is CASSLSGSGELFF. Here the CDR3 DNA reads TGTGCCAGCAGCTTGAGCGGGAGCGGGGAGCTGTTTTTT.

The V gene is TRBV7-9, the J gene TRBJ1-5; D gene ambiguous. The ends were cut back, 11 bases at V and 9 bases at J, with 11 bases in the middle. This CDR3 is 10 amino acids long. Germline-derived CDR1 and CDR2 are SEHNR and FQNEAQ (reference sequence). The CDR3, as DNA: TGTGCCGAACCCCCCCCGCCCCAGCATTTT. Protein: CAEPPPPQHF. The full variable domain, rest sourced from reference TRBV7-9 and TRBJ1-5, is DTGVSQNPRHKITKRGQNVTFRCDPISEHNRLYWYRQTLGQGPEFLTYFQNEAQLEKSRLLSDRFSAERPKGSFSTLEIQRTEQGDSAMYLCAEPPPPQHFGDGTRLSIL.

Concerning this clonotype itself: A much larger clone lies a single base off, so this may be a read error. The J gene is TRBJ2-6, the V gene TRBV5-1; D unclear. This CDR3 has 18 residues. Germline-derived CDR1 and CDR2 are SGHRS and YFSETQ. The V gene lost 0 bases and the J gene lost 1 base, with 14 bases spanning the gap. The CDR3 region is CASSLVGDVVSGANVLTF. The DNA for the CDR3 is TGCGCCAGCAGCTTGGTGGGTGACGTCGTATCTGGGGCCAACGTCCTGACTTTC.

Regarding this clonotype: Given a much more abundant clone one base away, this may be a read error. The J gene is TRBJ2-2, the V gene TRBV5-4; a weak D match, TRBD1 (5 bases). CDR1 is SGHNT, CDR2 YYREEE, per germline (reference sequence). This CDR3 comprises 16 residues. The CDR3, as DNA: TGTGCCGGCAGCTTTGAAGGACACGTGAACACCGGGGAGCTGTTTTTT. The encoded protein is CAGSFEGHVNTGELFF.

The genes are TRBV12-1 and TRBJ1-2. TRBV12-1 is a documented pseudogene. This CDR3 comprises 13 residues. CDR3 DNA: TGTGCCAGCAGTTTCGGACAGCCTTCTGGCTACACCTTC. Its protein is CASSFGQPSGYTF.

The chain links TRBV6-2 or TRBV6-3 to TRBJ1-1, with 7 bases aligning to TRBD1. Germline lookup yields CDR1 MNHEY and CDR2 SVGEGT. The CDR3 covers 14 residues. The junction had 9 bases not matched to a gene; V was cut back by 5 bases and J by 6 bases. The CDR3 DNA is TGTGCCAGCAGTCTCGACAGGGAACGGCCTGAAGCTTTCTTT. Protein product: CASSLDRERPEAFF.

The chain uses TRBV28 and TRBJ2-3, with 10 bases aligning to TRBD2. The CDR3 spans 13 residues. Losses at the gene ends were 5 bases for V and 8 bases for J; bases not matched to a gene: 4. Germline V gene sequence: CDR1 MDHEN, CDR2 SYDVKM. The CDR3 reads CASSLAGDGTQYF. The CDR3 nucleotides read TGTGCCAGCAGTCTAGCGGGAGATGGTACGCAGTATTTT.

CDR3 sequence: CASSSTFTEAFF. The CDR3 coding sequence is TGTGCCAGCAGTAGCACCTTCACTGAAGCTTTCTTT. V and J are TRBV27 and TRBJ1-1; no clear D. Trimming took off 5 bases at V and 4 bases at J, with 8 bases between the two ends. Germline loops: CDR1 MNHEY, CDR2 SMNVEV (reference sequence). The CDR3 has 12 residues.

This chain links TRBV10-3 with TRBJ1-6, with 7 bases identical to TRBD1. Germline lookup yields CDR1 ENHRY and CDR2 SYGVKD. The trim removed 10 bases at V and 6 bases at J, leaving 9 bases unmatched. The CDR3 spans 14 residues. CDR3 sequence reads: CATRPGQPNSPLHF. As DNA, the CDR3 is TGTGCCACTCGGCCGGGACAGCCTAATTCACCCCTCCACTTT.

This clonotype was observed at least ten times. This sequence joins TRBV5-1 and TRBJ2-2; D is uncertain. This CDR3 spans 15 amino acids. V was cut by 0 bases and J by 3 bases, with 9 bases left in between. Germline V lookup: CDR1 SGHRS, CDR2 YFSETQ. DNA of the CDR3: TGCGCCAGCAGCTTGGGGGAAATGGACACCGGGGAGCTGTTTTTT. This sequence encodes CASSLGEMDTGELFF.

The gene calls are TRBV20-1 and TRBJ2-6, with a weak D call TRBD1 (6 bases). The germline V gene has CDR1 DFQATT and CDR2 SNEGSKA (reference sequence). The CDR3 totals 14 residues. Trimming left V 6 bases short and J 1 base short, with 10 bases between. The CDR3 region is CSAPTGSGANVLTF. The CDR3 DNA follows: TGCAGTGCCCCTACAGGGTCTGGGGCCAACGTCCTGACTTTC.

This clonotype was detected a few times. The gene calls are TRBV10-3 and TRBJ2-5; TRBD2 aligns across 11 bases. Germline V gives CDR1 ENHRY, CDR2 SYGVKD. The ends lost 3 bases at V and 1 base at J; junction bases unmatched: 10. The CDR3 covers 18 residues. This chain's CDR3 is CAISDPGLAEWAQETQYF. The CDR3 nucleotides read TGTGCCATCAGTGATCCGGGACTAGCGGAATGGGCCCAAGAGACCCAGTACTTC.

Remarks on this clonotype: One end of the junction is discordant with germline, which a read error may explain. V gene TRBV15 combines with J gene TRBJ2-2; no definite D call. The CDR3 consists of 11 residues. Per germline, CDR1 LNHNV and CDR2 YYDKDF (reference sequence). For the CDR3, the DNA is TGTGCCACCAGCCACACCAGGGAGCTGTTTTTT. Residues: CATSHTRELFF.

In its sample, this clonotype was seen many times. This chain links TRBV10-3 with TRBJ2-7, with D unresolved. The CDR3 runs to 13 residues. The V and J ends lost 3 bases and 0 bases respectively, with 6 bases between them. Looked up from germline, CDR1 is ENHRY and CDR2 is SYGVKD. In DNA, the CDR3 is TGTGCCATCAGTGAAGCAGACTCCTACGAGCAGTACTTC. Its protein product is CAISEADSYEQYF.

The V gene is TRBV20-1, the J gene TRBJ1-5, with TRBD1 matching 8 bases. The ends lost 6 bases at V and 1 base at J; junction bases unmatched: 5. The CDR3 loop spans 14 amino acids. Germline loops: CDR1 DFQATT, CDR2 SNEGSKA (reference sequence). CDR3 bases: TGCAGTGCACCGGACAGGGTGAGCAATCAGCCCCAGCATTTT. Protein sequence: CSAPDRVSNQPQHF.

To note about this clonotype: A read error may account for a junction end that differs from germline. The chain uses TRBV19 and TRBJ1-1; D unclear. The CDR3 spans 13 residues. CDR1 is LNHDA, CDR2 SQIVND, per germline (reference sequence). In DNA form, the CDR3 reads TGTGCCAGTAGTATAGGGGCGAACATTGAAGCTTTCTTT. It translates to CASSIGANIEAFF.

Points on this clonotype: This clone may be a read error of a much larger clone one base away. CDR3 residues: CALSVRDQNQPQHF. CDR3 nucleotides: TGTGCCTTGAGTGTACGGGACCAAAATCAGCCCCAGCATTTT. The chain carries TRBV30 and TRBJ1-5; TRBD1 is a possible D gene (5 bases). The CDR3 length is 14 residues. Germline values: CDR1 GTSNPN, CDR2 SVGIG (reference sequence).

The V and J genes are TRBV20-1 and TRBJ1-5, with unresolved D. Per germline, CDR1 DFQATT and CDR2 SNEGSKA (reference sequence). There are 13 residues in the CDR3. The V end was cut by 3 bases, the J end by 10 bases, with 16 bases between. The CDR3 nucleotides are TGCAGTGCTAGCTCGGACGAGAATCGACCCCAGCATTTT. The encoded protein is CSASSDENRPQHF.

At least ten counts were recorded for this clonotype. The chain has TRBV6-1 and TRBJ1-3, with no clear D. Germline CDR1 MNHNS, CDR2 SASEGT. The V end lost 7 bases, the J end lost 6 bases, and 13 bases lay between the germline ends. The length of the CDR3 is 13 residues. CDR3 DNA: TGTGCCAGCAAAGGACCTGGAGAAAACACCATATATTTT. It specifies CASKGPGENTIYF.

J is TRBJ2-2 and V is TRBV7-8; no clear D. The germline CDR1 and CDR2 sequences are SGHVS and FQNEAQ. The CDR3 totals 13 residues. Trimming stripped 3 bases from V and 5 bases from J, with 7 bases between. The CDR3 is CASSFGATGELFF. In nucleotides, the CDR3 is TGTGCCAGCAGCTTCGGCGCGACCGGGGAGCTGTTTTTT.

The chain has TRBV7-3 and TRBJ2-2, with a tentative D call TRBD2 (5 bases). The CDR3 runs 14 residues. From germline, CDR1 is SGHTA and CDR2 FQGTGA. V lost 0 bases to trimming and J lost 6 bases, with 8 bases between them. The CDR3 nucleotides are TGTGCCAGCAGCTTAACTAGCGAAGCCGGGGAGCTGTTTTTT. It encodes CASSLTSEAGELFF.

This clonotype was recorded at least ten times. The V call is TRBV7-9, the J call TRBJ2-5, with TRBD2 as a possible D gene (6 bases). The germline V and J ends were trimmed by 10 bases and 1 base, with 10 bases remaining between them. The germline V gene encodes CDR1 SEHNR and CDR2 FQNEAQ (reference sequence). The CDR3 is 12 amino acids. The chain's CDR3 is CATGGLQETQYF. Written as DNA, the CDR3 is TGTGCCACCGGAGGGCTCCAAGAGACCCAGTACTTC.

This clonotype came up many times. J is TRBJ1-5 and V is TRBV4-2; TRBD1 aligns across 8 bases. V lost 1 base to trimming and J lost 5 bases; unmatched junction nucleotides: 4. There are 15 residues in the CDR3. Germline CDR1 is LGHNA and CDR2 is YNFKEQ. CDR3 coding DNA: TGTGCCAGCAGCCAAGGGACAGGGAGAGATCAGCCCCAGCATTTT. This sequence encodes CASSQGTGRDQPQHF.